Listed here is a single TCR beta chain. Its antigen specificity is not known. Nothing much larger sits one base from this clone, and base qualities are not available. Unstimulated PBMCs, after thawing, were stained for CD3, CD4 and CD8 and then FACS-sorted into CD3+CD4+ and CD3+CD8+ populations. Randomization to immunosuppression withdrawal applied to every one of the 8 studied subjects. The Qiagen DNeasy Blood and Tissue Kit was used to isolate genomic DNA. The germline ends are 9 bases apart after V is trimmed by 7 bases and J by 0 bases. The CDR3 numbers 14 residues from cysteine through phenylalanine. The only DNA kept is the CDR3, 42 bases in frame from the first base. Looking up the germline V gene yields CDR1 LGHNT and CDR2 FRNRAP. The sample comes from a study of T cell clones after liver transplantation (dated by TCRdb to about 2019). Study-wide context: The samples were obtained from ITN030ST, a randomized trial that attempted immunosuppression withdrawal within 2 years after liver transplantation. After a pre-transplant mixed lymphocyte reaction, TCRbeta sequencing was used to pinpoint donor-reactive T cell clones, which were subsequently tracked in post-transplant blood. As an antigen-independent comparator for the donor-reactive sequences, third party-reactive TCRbeta sequences from pre-transplant MLRs were identified as well. Three of the eight recipients were HCV-positive; the others were transplanted for non-autoimmune, non-viral indications. Until randomization at 12-24 months post-transplant, subjects were given standard immunosuppression, with no induction therapy. Tolerance was defined as complete immunosuppression withdrawal for at least one year with no rise in liver enzymes beyond twice the upper limit of normal. Blood samples were collected pre-transplant, then pre-randomization ahead of withdrawal, and finally post-randomization once withdrawal had either been completed or failed. The studied cohort comprised 8 liver transplant recipients, 3 classified as tolerant and 5 as non-tolerant. The study at large found these results: Because of small, heterogeneous patient numbers and non-standardized post-transplant time points, the conclusions were only preliminary. When repertoire turnover was taken into account, detection of donor-reactive sequences was significantly reduced in 7 of 8 subjects for CD4 and in 8 of 8 subjects for CD8. Because allograft tissue specimens were not available, migration of donor-reactive T cells into the graft, rather than deletion, may have occurred. Donor-reactive sequences declined more than third party-reactive ones, suggesting partial antigen-specific deletion unrelated to withdrawal success. Low numbers of available donor cells limited the measurable donor-reactive repertoire in a couple of subjects. In most of the 8 subjects, regardless of tolerance or HCV status, circulating donor-reactive CD4 TCRbeta sequences dropped significantly post-transplant.

Using immunoSEQ, frozen genomic DNA was subjected to high-throughput TCRbeta CDR3 sequencing, a process that included PCR amplification, mapping, bias correction and internal controls. Per the source publication's procedure: Only productive rearrangements were retained, with each unique TCRbeta sequence defined by its CDR3 nucleotide sequence together with its V and J gene. Donor-reactive sequences required at least 5-fold expansion in CFSE-low cells versus unstimulated pre-transplant cells and at least 0.01% frequency. To ensure at least 90% detection power, minimum frequency thresholds were set for each subject based on that subject's lowest-template unstimulated sample. Repertoire turnover was measured by Jensen-Shannon divergence between the top 1000 TCRbeta sequences post- and pre-transplant. Two-sided Fisher's exact tests were used to test for changes in the detection of donor-reactive sequences. Held by TCRdb, this immuneACCESS table contains in-frame sequences only and omits some clones. Under half of the omission traces to an unresolved V gene where checked; the cause of the rest is unknown. V and J calls and clone size come straight from that table; D and trimming were deduced from the DNA. This sample lists tens of thousands of clones; 70% to 90% were detected once. The ten largest clones take up roughly 2.8% of the sample.

The sample here was CD4+ T cells from blood, taken at the 22-month timepoint. The chain links TRBV12-5 with TRBJ2-2, with the D segment identity uncertain. The sequence came from a human patient who received a liver transplant. After a transplant, certain T cells may trace back to the graft donor. The CDR3 corresponds to CASEPGANTGELFF. The bases are TGTGCTAGTGAACCGGGCGCGAACACCGGGGAGCTGTTTTTT.